The T cell receptor beta chain described here comes from a study of technical replicates of blood from a handful of donors (dated by TCRdb to the late 2010s). Receptor libraries were prepared by the immunoSEQ multiplex PCR assay. The table was pulled from immuneACCESS by TCRdb, which kept in-frame rearrangements only. Such tables lose some clones; where checked, under half of the loss comes from unresolved V genes, and the rest has no known cause. The sample table shows over 70,000 clones, and 96% are seen once. About 0.2% of the sample lies in the top ten. The germline V gene sets CDR1 to MGHRA and CDR2 to YSYEKL. V is shortened by 3 bases, J by 10 bases, and the region joining them spans 15 bases. The CDR3 has 14 amino acids, counting the end cysteine and phenylalanine. The read is trimmed to its CDR3 DNA, 42 bases read in frame from base 1. With regard to this clone: Its antigen is unknown. No qualities accompany the bases; no much larger clone lies one base away.

The material sequenced was T cells isolated from PBMCs. The chain is assembled from TRBV4-1 and TRBJ2-2, and the D gene may be TRBD1, 6 bases matching. The receptor was derived from a human donor in good health. This receptor has the CDR3 CASSQVDRPPELFF. The DNA sequence is as follows: TGCGCCAGCAGCCAGGTCGACAGGCCCCCGGAGCTGTTTTTT.